This T cell receptor (beta chain) was captured by sequencing in a study of technical replicates of blood from a few donors. Data came from immunoSEQ multiplex PCR; TCRdb stores just in-frame clones and leaves some out. The sample shows about 75,000 clones, around nine tenths of them seen only once. This clone has more than one count but fewer than ten. Other nucleotide sequences from this sample produce the same CDR3. The CDR3 contains 14 residues. Losses at the gene ends were 4 bases for V and 4 bases for J; bases not matched to a gene: 6. Germline loops: CDR1 SGHTA, CDR2 FQGNSA. This TCR came from a human donor in good health. This chain links TRBV7-2 with TRBJ1-2; the match to TRBD1 covers 7 bases. The sample taken for sequencing was T cells isolated from PBMCs. The CDR3 is CASSSSGTAYGYTF. The CDR3 nucleotides read TGTGCCAGCAGCTCATCGGGGACAGCCTATGGCTACACCTTC.